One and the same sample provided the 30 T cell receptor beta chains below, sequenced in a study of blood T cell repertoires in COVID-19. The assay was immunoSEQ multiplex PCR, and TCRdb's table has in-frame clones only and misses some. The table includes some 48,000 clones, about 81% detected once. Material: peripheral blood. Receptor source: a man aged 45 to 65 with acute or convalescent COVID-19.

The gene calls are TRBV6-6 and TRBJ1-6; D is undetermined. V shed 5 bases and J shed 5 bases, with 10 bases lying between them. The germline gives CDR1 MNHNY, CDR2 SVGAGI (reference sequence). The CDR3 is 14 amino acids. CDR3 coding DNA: TGTGCCAGCAGTCTGGCCATCAATAATTCACCCCTCCACTTT. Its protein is CASSLAINNSPLHF.

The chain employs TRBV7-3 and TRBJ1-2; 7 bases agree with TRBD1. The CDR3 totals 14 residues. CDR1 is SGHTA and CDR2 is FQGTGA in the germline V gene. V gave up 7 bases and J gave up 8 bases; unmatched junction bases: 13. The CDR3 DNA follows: TGTGCCAGCAAAGGACAGGTTGGTATGGAGGGCTACACCTTC. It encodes CASKGQVGMEGYTF.

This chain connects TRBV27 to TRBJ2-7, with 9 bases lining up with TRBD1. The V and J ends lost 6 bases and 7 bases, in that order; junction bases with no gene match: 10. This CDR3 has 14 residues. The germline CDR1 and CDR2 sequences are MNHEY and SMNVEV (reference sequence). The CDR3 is CASRRRDRAGEQYF. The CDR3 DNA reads TGTGCCAGCAGACGCCGGGACAGGGCGGGTGAGCAGTACTTC.

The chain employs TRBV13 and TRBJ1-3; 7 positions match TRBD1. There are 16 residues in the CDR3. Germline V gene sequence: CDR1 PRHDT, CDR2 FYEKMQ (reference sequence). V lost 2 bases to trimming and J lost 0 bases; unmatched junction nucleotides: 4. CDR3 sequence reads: CASSLLDRFSGNTIYF. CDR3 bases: TGTGCCAGCAGCTTATTGGACAGGTTCTCTGGAAACACCATATATTTT.

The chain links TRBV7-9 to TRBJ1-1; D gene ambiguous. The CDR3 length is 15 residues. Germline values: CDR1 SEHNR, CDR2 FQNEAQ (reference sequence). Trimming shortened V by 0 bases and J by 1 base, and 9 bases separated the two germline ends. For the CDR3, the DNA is TGTGCCAGCAGCTTAGCGGCAGGCCGGAACACTGAAGCTTTCTTT. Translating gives CASSLAAGRNTEAFF.

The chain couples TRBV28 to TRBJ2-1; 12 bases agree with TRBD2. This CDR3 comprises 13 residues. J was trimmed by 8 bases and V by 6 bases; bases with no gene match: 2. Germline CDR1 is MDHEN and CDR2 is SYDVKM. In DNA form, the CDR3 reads TGTGCCAGCAGCAGACTAGCGGGAGATGAGCAGTTCTTC. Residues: CASSRLAGDEQFF.

The CDR3 spells CASSPQDRGSYGYTF. The CDR3 DNA reads TGTGCCAGCAGTCCCCAGGACAGGGGATCCTATGGCTACACCTTC. The chain couples TRBV27 to TRBJ1-2; TRBD1 agrees at 9 bases. The CDR3 contains 15 residues. V shed 5 bases, J shed 4 bases, and the junction held 8 bases outside the gene matches. Germline CDR1 and CDR2: MNHEY and SMNVEV (reference sequence).

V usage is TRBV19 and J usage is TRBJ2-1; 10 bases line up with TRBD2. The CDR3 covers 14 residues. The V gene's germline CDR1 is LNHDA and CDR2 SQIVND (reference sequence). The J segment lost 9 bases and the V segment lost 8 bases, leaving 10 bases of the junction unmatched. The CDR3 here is CASSGTSAEGEQFF. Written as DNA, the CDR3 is TGTGCCAGTTCCGGGACTAGCGCCGAGGGTGAGCAGTTCTTC.

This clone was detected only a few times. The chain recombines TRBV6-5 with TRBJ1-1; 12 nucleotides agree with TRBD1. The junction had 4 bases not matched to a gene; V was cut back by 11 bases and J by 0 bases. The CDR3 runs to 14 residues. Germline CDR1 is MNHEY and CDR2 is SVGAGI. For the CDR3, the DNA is TGTGCCGGGGACAGGGGGCTTATGAACACTGAAGCTTTCTTT. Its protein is CAGDRGLMNTEAFF.

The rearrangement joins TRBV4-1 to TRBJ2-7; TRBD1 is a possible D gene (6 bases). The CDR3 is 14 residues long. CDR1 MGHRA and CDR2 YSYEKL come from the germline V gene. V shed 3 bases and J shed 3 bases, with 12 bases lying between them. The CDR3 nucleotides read TGCGCCAGCAGCCATCGGGACATCGACTACGAGCAGTACTTC. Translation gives CASSHRDIDYEQYF.

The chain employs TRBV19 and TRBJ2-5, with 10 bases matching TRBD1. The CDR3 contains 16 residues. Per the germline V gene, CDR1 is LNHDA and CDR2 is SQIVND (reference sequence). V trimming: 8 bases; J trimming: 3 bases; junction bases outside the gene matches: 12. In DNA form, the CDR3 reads TGTGCCAGTTCCTCCGGGACAGGGGTTAGGGAAGAGACCCAGTACTTC. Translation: CASSSGTGVREETQYF.

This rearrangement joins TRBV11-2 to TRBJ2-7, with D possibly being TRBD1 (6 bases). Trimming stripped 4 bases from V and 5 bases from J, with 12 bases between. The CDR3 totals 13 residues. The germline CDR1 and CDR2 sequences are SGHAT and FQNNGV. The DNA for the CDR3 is TGTGCCAGCAGCTCTCAACAGGGAAACGAGCAGTACTTC. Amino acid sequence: CASSSQQGNEQYF. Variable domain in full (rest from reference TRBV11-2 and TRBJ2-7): EAGVAQSPRYKIIEKRQSVAFWCNPISGHATLYWYQQILGQGPKLLIQFQNNGVVDDSQLPKDRFSAERLKGVDSTLKIQPAKLEDSAVYLCASSSQQGNEQYFGPGTRLTVT.

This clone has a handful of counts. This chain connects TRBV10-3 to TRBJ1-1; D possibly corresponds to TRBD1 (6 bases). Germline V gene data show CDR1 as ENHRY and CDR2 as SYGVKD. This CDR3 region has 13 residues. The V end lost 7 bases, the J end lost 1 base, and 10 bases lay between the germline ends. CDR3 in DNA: TGTGCCATCACGGCAGGGGAGAACACTGAAGCTTTCTTT. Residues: CAITAGENTEAFF.

The CDR3 DNA reads TGTGCCAGCAGCTTAGCCACCAACAACAATGAGCAGTTCTTC. Translating gives CASSLATNNNEQFF. The V and J genes are TRBV11-2 and TRBJ2-1; D uncertain. The CDR3 loop spans 14 amino acids. The germline CDR1 and CDR2 sequences are SGHAT and FQNNGV. Between the trimmed V and J ends, which lost 1 base and 5 bases, there was a span of 9 bases.

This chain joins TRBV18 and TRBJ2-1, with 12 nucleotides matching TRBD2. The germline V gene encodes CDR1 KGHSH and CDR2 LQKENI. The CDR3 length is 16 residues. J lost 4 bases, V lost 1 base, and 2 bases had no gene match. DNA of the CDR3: TGTGCCAGCTCACCACAACTAGCGGGAGGATACAATGAGCAGTTCTTC. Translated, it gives CASSPQLAGGYNEQFF.

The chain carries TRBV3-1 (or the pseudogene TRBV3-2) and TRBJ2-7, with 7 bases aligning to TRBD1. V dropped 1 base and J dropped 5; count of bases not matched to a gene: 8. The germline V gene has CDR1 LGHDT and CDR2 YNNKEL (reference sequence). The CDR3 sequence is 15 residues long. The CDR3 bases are TGTGCCAGCAGCCAAGGGGCCTTCACAGGGGACGAGCAGTACTTC. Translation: CASSQGAFTGDEQYF.

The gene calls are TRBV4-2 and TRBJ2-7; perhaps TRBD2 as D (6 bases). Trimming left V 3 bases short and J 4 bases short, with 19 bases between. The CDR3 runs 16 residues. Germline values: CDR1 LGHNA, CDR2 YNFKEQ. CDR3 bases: TGTGCCAGCAGCCAGCGCCGGGACTTAGTAACATACGAGCAGTACTTC. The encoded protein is CASSQRRDLVTYEQYF.

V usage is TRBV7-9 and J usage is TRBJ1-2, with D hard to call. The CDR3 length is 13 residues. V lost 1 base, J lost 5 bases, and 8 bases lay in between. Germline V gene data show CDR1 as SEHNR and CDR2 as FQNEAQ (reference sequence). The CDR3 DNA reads TGTGCCAGCAGCTTAGAACTCGAGTATGGCTACACCTTC. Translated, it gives CASSLELEYGYTF.

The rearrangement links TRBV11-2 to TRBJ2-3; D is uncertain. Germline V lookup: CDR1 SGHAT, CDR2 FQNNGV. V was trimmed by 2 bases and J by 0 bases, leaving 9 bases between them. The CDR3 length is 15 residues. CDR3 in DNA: TGTGCCAGCAGCTTACTCCGGGTCAGCACAGATACGCAGTATTTT. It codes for CASSLLRVSTDTQYF.

CDR3 bases: TGTGCCAGCAGCTTAACTAGCGGGGGAAGCACAGATACGCAGTATTTT. It translates to CASSLTSGGSTDTQYF. The J gene is TRBJ2-3, the V gene TRBV5-6; TRBD2 matches 11 bases. This CDR3 comprises 16 residues. The germline CDR1 and CDR2 sequences are SGHDT and YYEEEE. Trimming at V came to 2 bases and at J to 0 bases, leaving 2 bases not matched to a gene.

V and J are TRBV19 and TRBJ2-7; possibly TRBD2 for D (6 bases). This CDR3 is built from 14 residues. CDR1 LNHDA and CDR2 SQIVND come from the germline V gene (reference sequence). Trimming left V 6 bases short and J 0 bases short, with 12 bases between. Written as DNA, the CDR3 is TGTGCCAGTAGGCCGGGACTGGGCTCCTACGAGCAGTACTTC. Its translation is CASRPGLGSYEQYF.

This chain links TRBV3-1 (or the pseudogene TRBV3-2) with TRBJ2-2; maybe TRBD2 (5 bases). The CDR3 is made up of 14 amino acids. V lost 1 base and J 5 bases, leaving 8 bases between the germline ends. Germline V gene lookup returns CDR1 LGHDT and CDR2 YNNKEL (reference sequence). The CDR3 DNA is TGTGCCAGCAGCCAAGTTAGAGGGACCGGGGAGCTGTTTTTT. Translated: CASSQVRGTGELFF.

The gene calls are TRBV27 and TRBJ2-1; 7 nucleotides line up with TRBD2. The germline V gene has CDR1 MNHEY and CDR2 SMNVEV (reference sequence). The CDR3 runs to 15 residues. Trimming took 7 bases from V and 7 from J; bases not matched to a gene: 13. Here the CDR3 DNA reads TGTGCCAGCACCATCGGGGGATTCGGGAGGAATGAGCAGTTCTTC. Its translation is CASTIGGFGRNEQFF.

CDR3 protein: CASSLDDRVRGEQYF. The DNA of the CDR3 is TGTGCCAGCAGCTTAGACGACAGGGTTCGGGGCGAGCAGTACTTC. The chain is built from TRBV7-6 and TRBJ2-7; 7 bases align to TRBD1. Germline CDR1 reads SGHVS; CDR2 reads FNYEAQ. After removal of 1 base from V and 6 bases from J, the junction contained 9 bases not matched to a gene. This CDR3 has 15 amino acids. Together with reference TRBV7-6 and TRBJ2-7, the CDR3 gives the full variable domain: GAGVSQSPRYKVTKRGQDVALRCDPISGHVSLYWYRQALGQGPEFLTYFNYEAQQDKSGLPNDRFSAERPEGSISTLTIQRTEQRDSAMYRCASSLDDRVRGEQYFGPGTRLTVT.

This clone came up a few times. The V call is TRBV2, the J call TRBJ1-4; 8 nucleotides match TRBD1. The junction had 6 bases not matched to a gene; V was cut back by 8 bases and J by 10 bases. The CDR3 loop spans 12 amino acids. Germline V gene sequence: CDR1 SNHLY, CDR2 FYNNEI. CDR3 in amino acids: CASGQGGGKLFF. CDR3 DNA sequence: TGTGCCAGCGGACAGGGAGGTGGAAAACTGTTTTTT.

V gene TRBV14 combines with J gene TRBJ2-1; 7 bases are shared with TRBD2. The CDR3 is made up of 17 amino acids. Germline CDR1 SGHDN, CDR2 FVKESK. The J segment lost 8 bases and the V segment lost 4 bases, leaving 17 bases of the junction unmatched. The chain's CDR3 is CASSPHSAGVVGYEQFF. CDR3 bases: TGTGCCAGCAGCCCCCACTCCGCGGGAGTCGTAGGCTATGAGCAGTTCTTC.

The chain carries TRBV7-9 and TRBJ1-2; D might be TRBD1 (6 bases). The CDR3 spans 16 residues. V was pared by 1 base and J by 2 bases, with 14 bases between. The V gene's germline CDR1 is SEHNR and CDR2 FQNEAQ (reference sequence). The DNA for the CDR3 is TGTGCCAGCAGCTTAGAGCGGGGGGCTCGGAACTATGGCTACACCTTC. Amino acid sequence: CASSLERGARNYGYTF.

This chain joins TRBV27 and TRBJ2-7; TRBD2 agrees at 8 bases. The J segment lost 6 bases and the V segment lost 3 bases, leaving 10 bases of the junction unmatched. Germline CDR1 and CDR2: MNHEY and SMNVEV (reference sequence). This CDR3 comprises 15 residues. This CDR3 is CASSLSAGGLREQYF. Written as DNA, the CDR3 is TGTGCCAGCAGTTTGTCGGCGGGGGGCCTGCGCGAGCAGTACTTC.

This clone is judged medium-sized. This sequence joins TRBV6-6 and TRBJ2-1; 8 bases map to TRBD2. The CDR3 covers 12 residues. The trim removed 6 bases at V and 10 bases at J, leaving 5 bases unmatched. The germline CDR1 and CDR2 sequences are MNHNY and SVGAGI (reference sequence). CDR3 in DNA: TGTGCCAGCAGCGCTAGCGGGCCAGAGCAGTTCTTC. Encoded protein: CASSASGPEQFF.

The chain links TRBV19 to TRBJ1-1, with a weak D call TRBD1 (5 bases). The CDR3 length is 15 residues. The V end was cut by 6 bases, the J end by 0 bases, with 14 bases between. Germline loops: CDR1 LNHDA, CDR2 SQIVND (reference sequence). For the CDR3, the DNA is TGTGCCAGTAGCCCACAGACAGCGCTGAACACTGAAGCTTTCTTT. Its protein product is CASSPQTALNTEAFF. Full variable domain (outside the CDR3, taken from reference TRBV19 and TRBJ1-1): DGGITQSPKYLFRKEGQNVTLSCEQNLNHDAMYWYRQDPGQGLRLIYYSQIVNDFQKGDIAEGYSVSREKKESFPLTVTSAQKNPTAFYLCASSPQTALNTEAFFGQGTRLTVV.